The clone carrying this TCR beta chain was counted a few times. This sample was taken from a study of CD8 T cells in Susac syndrome. The RNA input was about 0.45 to 1 ug, and it was reverse transcribed with random hexamers. Amplification of TCR beta CDR3 by immunoSEQ multiplex PCR spanned 54 Vbeta and 13 Jbeta. TCRdb passed the immunoSEQ multiplex PCR reads through MiXCR, listing each CDR3 protein once. The sample yields under 350,000 distinct CDR3 sequences, around 92% seen once. After removal of 2 bases from V and 4 bases from J, the junction contained 16 bases not matched to a gene. Looked up from germline, CDR1 is LGHDT and CDR2 is YNNKEL (reference sequence). The CDR3 contains 20 residues. CD8+ and CD4+ blood T cells underwent TCR beta sequencing. TEMRA cells were enriched by FACS, while CD8+ and CD4+ T cells were obtained through a negative isolation that was performed magnetically.

The receptor was isolated from a human donor with multiple sclerosis. The V call is TRBV3-1, the J call TRBJ2-7, with 14 bases matching TRBD2. The sample consisted of CD4+ T cells from PBMCs. CDR3: CASSQPPPNGTSGSWYEQYF. CDR3 nucleotides: TGTGCCAGCAGCCAACCTCCACCAAATGGGACTAGCGGGAGTTGGTACGAGCAGTACTTC.